This T cell receptor beta chain was sequenced for a study of blood T cell repertoires in COVID-19. On the study more broadly: Whether acute or convalescent, the COVID-19 samples came from the United States, Italy and Spain.

The J segment lost 1 base and the V segment lost 5 bases, leaving 4 bases of the junction unmatched. The CDR3 runs 15 residues. Germline assignment: CDR1 LGHNA and CDR2 YSLEER. Original data processing: By means of reference gene primer amplification, nucleated cell counts were estimated. The method was immunoSEQ multiplex PCR; TCRdb's version includes in-frame clones alone and lacks a portion of them. V and J calls and clone size are given by that table; D and trimming were obtained from the DNA. The profile shows hundreds of thousands of clones, roughly 90% of them singletons. Ages ranged from about 18 to 89 years, with residence in 24 US areas. Participants' reported clinical history set cohort assignment.

This clonotype originated in a woman between 50 and 59 years old in a cohort exposed to, infected with or recovered from COVID-19 (not recorded which). Sequencing input: PBMCs or T cells enriched from blood (not recorded which). The chain recombines TRBV4-3 with TRBJ2-5; 10 bases are a match to TRBD2. CDR3 protein: CASSNERGGQETQYF. In nucleotides, the CDR3 is TGCGCCAGCAGCAATGAGCGGGGGGGCCAAGAGACCCAGTACTTC.